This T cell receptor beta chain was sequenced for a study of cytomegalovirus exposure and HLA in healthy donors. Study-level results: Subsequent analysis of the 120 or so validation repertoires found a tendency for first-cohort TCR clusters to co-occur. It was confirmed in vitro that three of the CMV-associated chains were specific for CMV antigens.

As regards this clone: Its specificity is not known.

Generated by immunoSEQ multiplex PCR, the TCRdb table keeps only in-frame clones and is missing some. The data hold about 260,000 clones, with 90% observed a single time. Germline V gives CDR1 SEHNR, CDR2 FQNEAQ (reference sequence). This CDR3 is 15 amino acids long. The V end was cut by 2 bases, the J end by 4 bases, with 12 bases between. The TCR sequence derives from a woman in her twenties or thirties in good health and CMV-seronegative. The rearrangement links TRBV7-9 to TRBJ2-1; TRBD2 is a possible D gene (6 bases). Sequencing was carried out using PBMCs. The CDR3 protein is CASSLYGSVYNEQFF. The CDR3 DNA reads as TGTGCCAGCAGCTTATACGGGAGTGTTTACAATGAGCAGTTCTTC.